This entry is about one T cell receptor (beta chain). Its antigen is unidentified. CDR3 length equals 13 residues. V shed 1 base and J shed 8 bases, with 9 bases lying between them. Per the germline V gene, CDR1 is MNHEY and CDR2 is SVGEGT. This entry comes from a study of T cell repertoires in cytomegalovirus infection. Study-wide results and limits: Across the ex vivo response, the dominant clonotypes were HLA-C-restricted CMV-specific TCR beta clonotypes.

MiXCR, applied by TCRdb to the reads, yields one record per CDR3 protein. The data show about 310,000 distinct CDR3 sequences, roughly 15% seen once. The chain couples TRBV6-2 or TRBV6-3 to TRBJ2-1; D possibly corresponds to TRBD2 (7 bases). This receptor was obtained from a human donor in good health (CMV status not recorded). Some clones in this sample may be carry-over from other donors' samples. Source material: PBMCs. The CDR3 spells CASSYFGGHEQFF. The CDR3 DNA is TGTGCCAGCAGTTACTTCGGGGGGCATGAGCAGTTCTTC.